These 17 T cell receptor beta chains came from one sample sequenced in a study of metastatic and nonmetastatic thyroid tumors. TCRdb reprocessed the PCR reads via MiXCR. Among 60,000 or so clones listed, more than 25% were seen once. Until they underwent thyroid surgery, no patient had received any treatment. Sequencing input: blood. These receptors were obtained from a female donor with papillary thyroid cancer or a benign thyroid nodule (not recorded which). Some clones in this sample may be carry-over from other donors' samples.

J is TRBJ2-7 and V is TRBV27; maybe TRBD2 (5 bases). The CDR3 has 12 amino acids. V shed 6 bases and J shed 11 bases, with 17 bases lying between them. In germline, CDR1 is MNHEY, CDR2 SMNVEV (reference sequence). CDR3 protein: CASSPTGNVEYF. CDR3 nucleotides: TGTGCCAGCAGCCCGACGGGGAACGTGGAGTACTTC.

On this clone itself: A junction boundary mismatches the germline segment, possibly from a read error. This rearrangement joins TRBV5-8 to TRBJ1-2; no clear D gene. Germline CDR1 SGHTS, CDR2 YDEGEE. This CDR3 contains 15 residues. CDR3 nucleotides: TGTGCCAGCAGCTTGGGACACAGATCTAACTATTGCTACACCTTC. Protein product: CASSLGHRSNYCYTF. Combining the CDR3 with reference TRBV5-8 and TRBJ1-2 gives the whole variable domain EAGVTQSPTHLIKTRGQQATLRCSPISGHTSVYWYQQALGLGLQFLLWYDEGEERNRGNFPPRFSGRQFPNYSSELNVNALELEDSALYLCASSLGHRSNYCYTFGSGTRLTVV.

The chain uses TRBV6-2 or TRBV6-3 and TRBJ2-3; 13 bases line up with TRBD2. Losses at the gene ends were 6 bases for V and 4 bases for J; bases not matched to a gene: 7. The CDR3 covers 16 residues. In germline, CDR1 is MNHEY, CDR2 SVGEGT. The CDR3 loop is CASRRTSGGAADTQYF. CDR3 coding DNA: TGTGCCAGCAGGCGTACTAGCGGGGGGGCCGCAGATACGCAGTATTTT.

This clone was counted between two and nine times. The chain combines TRBV28 with TRBJ2-2; D is possibly TRBD2 (5 bases). The length of the CDR3 is 13 residues. Germline CDR1 and CDR2: MDHEN and SYDVKM. The V end lost 5 bases, the J end lost 9 bases, and 13 bases lay between the germline ends. The CDR3, as DNA: TGTGCCAGCAGTGCCGGGAATAGCCGGGAGCTGTTTTTT. Its translation is CASSAGNSRELFF.

This clone was detected a few times. The chain uses TRBV27 and TRBJ1-2; a possible D gene is TRBD1 (5 bases). This CDR3 is 18 amino acids long. Per the germline V gene, CDR1 is MNHEY and CDR2 is SMNVEV (reference sequence). V was shortened by 3 bases and J by 1 base, with 21 bases between the two germline ends. The CDR3 sequence is CASSLTSVGAKGNYGYTF. As DNA, the CDR3 is TGTGCCAGCAGTTTGACGTCGGTTGGGGCGAAGGGTAACTATGGCTACACCTTC.

This clone appeared a few times. The chain is built from TRBV19 and TRBJ1-1, with D unclear. The CDR3 extends over 13 amino acids. V was clipped by 2 bases and J by 1 base, with 5 bases between them. Germline V CDR1 and CDR2: LNHDA, SQIVND (reference sequence). CDR3 sequence reads: CASSINRNTEAFF. DNA for the CDR3: TGTGCCAGTAGTATAAACAGGAACACTGAAGCTTTCTTT.

About this clone itself: Different DNA sequences within this sample yield the same CDR3. This rearrangement joins TRBV5-1 to TRBJ1-1, with D tentatively TRBD1 (5 bases). Germline V gene lookup returns CDR1 SGHRS and CDR2 YFSETQ. The V end lost 0 bases, the J end lost 3 bases, and 9 bases lay between the germline ends. The CDR3 is 14 amino acids. The CDR3 spells CASSLAGGYTEAFF. DNA of the CDR3: TGCGCCAGCAGCTTGGCGGGGGGTTACACTGAAGCTTTCTTT.

This clone was observed a few times. This chain uses TRBV15 with TRBJ1-4; D is perhaps TRBD1 (6 bases). Trimming shortened V by 4 bases and J by 4 bases, and 13 bases separated the two germline ends. The CDR3 contains 15 residues. CDR1 is LNHNV, CDR2 YYDKDF, per germline (reference sequence). In DNA form, the CDR3 reads TGTGCCACCAGCACTAGAGGACAGAGTAATGAAAAACTGTTTTTT. Residues: CATSTRGQSNEKLFF.

The chain recombines TRBV6-1 with TRBJ1-1; 10 nucleotides agree with TRBD1. Unmatched junction bases numbered 7, after V lost 6 bases and J lost 3 bases. The CDR3 extends over 15 amino acids. The germline CDR1 and CDR2 sequences are MNHNS and SASEGT. The CDR3 nucleotides are TGTGCCAGCAGCCTGACAGGGGGCGCCGACACTGAAGCTTTCTTT. This translates into CASSLTGGADTEAFF.

In this sample, this clone turned up a few times. V gene TRBV5-1 combines with J gene TRBJ2-7; TRBD1 agrees at 11 bases. J gave up 2 bases and V 2 bases, and 3 bases lay outside the gene matches. The CDR3 totals 15 residues. Germline CDR1 SGHRS, CDR2 YFSETQ. CDR3 coding DNA: TGCGCCAGCAGCTTACTGGGACAGGGGGCCTACGAGCAGTACTTC. Its protein is CASSLLGQGAYEQYF.

This chain uses TRBV12-3 or TRBV12-4 with TRBJ1-3, with 7 nucleotides matching TRBD1. The CDR3 consists of 20 residues. The V segment lost 3 bases and the J segment 0 bases; nucleotides outside the gene matches: 17. CDR3 sequence (DNA): TGTGCCAGCAGTTTCTTTCGTGCGGGGACAGTGCTACCCTCTGGAAACACCATATATTTT. The encoded protein is CASSFFRAGTVLPSGNTIYF.

The rearrangement joins TRBV30 to TRBJ1-1; possible D gene TRBD1, 6 bases. The germline V gene has CDR1 GTSNPN and CDR2 SVGIG (reference sequence). The V gene lost 7 bases and the J gene lost 3 bases, with 12 bases spanning the gap. There are 12 residues in the CDR3. The CDR3: CALGGADTEAFF. The CDR3 nucleotides read TGTGCCTTGGGGGGCGCGGACACTGAAGCTTTCTTT.

The V and J genes are TRBV4-1 and TRBJ2-7, with a weak D call TRBD2 (6 bases). This CDR3 spans 19 amino acids. The germline gives CDR1 MGHRA, CDR2 YSYEKL. V shed 3 bases and J shed 3 bases, with 27 bases lying between them. CDR3: CASSQPKQLVGRGSYEQYF. The DNA for the CDR3 is TGCGCCAGCAGCCAGCCAAAGCAGCTCGTGGGACGGGGGAGCTACGAGCAGTACTTC.

This clone has a handful of counts. The chain links TRBV6-1 to TRBJ1-5, with 7 bases matching TRBD1. The CDR3 has 14 amino acids. Germline values: CDR1 MNHNS, CDR2 SASEGT. V shed 6 bases and J 6 bases; nucleotides not matched to a gene: 8. The CDR3 nucleotides read TGTGCCAGCAGCATTGACAGGGCAGGTCAGCCCCAGCATTTT. This encodes CASSIDRAGQPQHF.

This clone has just a few counts. This chain joins TRBV11-2 and TRBJ2-7; 7 positions match TRBD2. With V trimmed by 1 base and J by 0 bases, 6 bases remained unmatched. The CDR3 spans 16 residues. Germline V gives CDR1 SGHAT, CDR2 FQNNGV. The CDR3 bases are TGTGCCAGCAGCTTAGGACGGGACTACCACTCCTACGAGCAGTACTTC. Protein product: CASSLGRDYHSYEQYF.

This clone came up a few times. The chain carries TRBV24-1 and TRBJ2-1, with 11 bases aligning to TRBD2. Unmatched junction bases numbered 5, after V lost 4 bases and J lost 4 bases. There are 16 residues in the CDR3. Germline values: CDR1 KGHDR, CDR2 SFDVKD. CDR3 nucleotides: TGTGCCACCAGTGACCCGACTAGCGGGAAGTACAATGAGCAGTTCTTC. Residues: CATSDPTSGKYNEQFF.

Points on this clone: At the DNA level, this CDR3 is encoded by other sequences in the same sample as well. As DNA, the CDR3 is TGCAGTGCTAGCGGGAGGGCCTACGAGCAGTACTTC. As protein: CSASGRAYEQYF. The V and J genes are TRBV20-1 and TRBJ2-7; 8 positions match TRBD2. V lost 3 bases and J lost 2; bases outside the gene matches: 0. This CDR3 has 12 amino acids. The germline gives CDR1 DFQATT, CDR2 SNEGSKA (reference sequence).